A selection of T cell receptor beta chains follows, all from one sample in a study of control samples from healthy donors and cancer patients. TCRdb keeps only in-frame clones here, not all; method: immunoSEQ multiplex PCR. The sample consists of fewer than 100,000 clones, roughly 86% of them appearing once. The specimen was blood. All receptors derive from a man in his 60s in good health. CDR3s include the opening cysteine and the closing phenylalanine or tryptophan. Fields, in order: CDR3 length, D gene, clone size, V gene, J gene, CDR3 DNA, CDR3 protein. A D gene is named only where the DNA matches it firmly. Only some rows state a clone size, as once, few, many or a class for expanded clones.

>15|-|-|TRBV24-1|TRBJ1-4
TGTGCCACCAGTGAAAAGGGGACGGGAAATGAAAAACTGTTTTTT
CATSEKGTGNEKLFF
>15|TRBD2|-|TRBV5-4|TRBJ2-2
TGTGCCAGCAGCGGGGTAGCGGGAGGGACCGGGGAGCTGTTTTTT
CASSGVAGGTGELFF
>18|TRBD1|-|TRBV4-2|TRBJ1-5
TGTGCCAGCAGCCAAGATCCCCTGACAGGGCTTAGCAATCAGCCCCAGCATTTT
CASSQDPLTGLSNQPQHF
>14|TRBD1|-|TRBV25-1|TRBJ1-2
TGTGCCAGCAGTGAGACAGGGAGGGACTATGGCTACACCTTC
CASSETGRDYGYTF
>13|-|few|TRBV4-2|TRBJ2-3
TGTGCCAGCAGCCGCGCCCGCACAGATACGCAGTATTTT
CASSRARTDTQYF
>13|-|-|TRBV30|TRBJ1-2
TGTGCCTGGAGTGTACAGGCGGCGGGGGGCTACACCTTC
CAWSVQAAGGYTF
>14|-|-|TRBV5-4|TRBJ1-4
TGTGCCAGCAGCCTGGGGGGGATTGGTGAAAAACTGTTTTTT
CASSLGGIGEKLFF
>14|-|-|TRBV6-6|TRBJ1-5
TGTGCCAGCAGTCCTACGCCCGGCGGTCAGCCCCAGCATTTT
CASSPTPGGQPQHF
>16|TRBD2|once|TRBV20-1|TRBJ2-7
TGCAGTGCTAGTCGGGCTAGCGGGGGGGCTCGATACGAGCAGTACTTC
CSASRASGGARYEQYF
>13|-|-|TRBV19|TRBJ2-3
TGTGCCAGTAGTGTCCCGAGCACAGATACGCAGTATTTT
CASSVPSTDTQYF